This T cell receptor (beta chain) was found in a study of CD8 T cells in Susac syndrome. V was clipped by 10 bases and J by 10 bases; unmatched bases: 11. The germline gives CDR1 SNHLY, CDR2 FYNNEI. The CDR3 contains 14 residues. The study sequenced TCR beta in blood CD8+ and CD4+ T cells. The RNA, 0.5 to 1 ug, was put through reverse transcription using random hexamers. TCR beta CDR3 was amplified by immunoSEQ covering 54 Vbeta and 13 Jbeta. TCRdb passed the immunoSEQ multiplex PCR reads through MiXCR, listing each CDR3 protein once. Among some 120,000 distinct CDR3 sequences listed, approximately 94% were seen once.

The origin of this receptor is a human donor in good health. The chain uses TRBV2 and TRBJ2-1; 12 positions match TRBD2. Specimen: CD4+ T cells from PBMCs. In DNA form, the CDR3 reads TGTGCCATCGTCCTAGCGGGAGGGCCACGCGAGCAGTTCTTC. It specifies CAIVLAGGPREQFF.